Presented here are 32 T cell receptor beta chains from one specimen sequenced in a study of vaccination effects on CD4 cells after COVID-19. What these receptors recognize is not known. The assay was immunoSEQ multiplex PCR, and TCRdb's table has in-frame clones only and misses some. Altogether 30,000 to 35,000 clones are present, around 78% being singletons, with the ten largest covering roughly 27%. Before any sequencing was done, the ViraFEST assay used viral peptide pools to expand antigen-specific CD4+ T cells. Following a roughly 11-day culture, CD4+ T cells were purified. Among the vaccine recipients, none had a prior SARS-CoV-2 infection, and nucleocapsid antibodies were negative. Sequences were derived from CD4+ T cells from PBMCs cultured with HCoV-OC43 spike peptides, sampled before COVID-19 vaccination. Specified subset: HCoV-OC43 spike overlapping peptide pool stimulation. The receptor set was obtained from a human donor who received a COVID-19 vaccine.

CDR3 sequence (DNA): TGTGCCAGCAGTGACCCCAGGGGGCTAGATCGCACCGGGGAGCTGTTTTTT. This codes for CASSDPRGLDRTGELFF. The chain has TRBV2 and TRBJ2-2; 8 nucleotides agree with TRBD1. The CDR3 covers 17 residues. V was clipped by 3 bases and J by 4 bases; unmatched bases: 10. Germline CDR1 SNHLY, CDR2 FYNNEI. The full variable domain, its missing parts supplied by reference TRBV2 and TRBJ2-2, is EPEVTQTPSHQVTQMGQEVILRCVPISNHLYFYWYRQILGQKVEFLVSFYNNEISEKSEIFDDQFSVERPDGSNFTLKIRSTKLEDSAMYFCASSDPRGLDRTGELFFGEGSRLTVL.

The V and J genes are TRBV6-5 and TRBJ1-4; D gene uncertain. The CDR3 spans 14 residues. Between the trimmed V and J ends, which lost 7 bases and 8 bases, there was a span of 17 bases. The germline CDR1 and CDR2 sequences are MNHEY and SVGAGI. CDR3 sequence (DNA): TGTGCCAGCATTTCAACGTCGGGGAGGGAAAAACTGTTTTTT. Amino acids: CASISTSGREKLFF.

This clone appeared a few times. The chain has TRBV28 and TRBJ1-2; tentative D call: TRBD1 (6 bases). CDR1 is MDHEN, CDR2 SYDVKM, per germline. The germline V and J ends were trimmed by 3 bases and 2 bases, with 10 bases remaining between them. This CDR3 spans 14 amino acids. The CDR3 here is CASSLGAGNYGYTF. CDR3 DNA sequence: TGTGCCAGCAGTTTGGGGGCAGGGAACTATGGCTACACCTTC.

The chain joins TRBV6-5 to TRBJ2-7; a weak D match, TRBD1 (6 bases). Per germline, CDR1 MNHEY and CDR2 SVGAGI. The CDR3 totals 12 residues. The V and J ends lost 6 bases and 2 bases respectively, with 8 bases between them. CDR3 nucleotides: TGTGCCAGCAGACACAGGGCCTACGAGCAGTACTTC. Encoded protein: CASRHRAYEQYF.

The chain links TRBV10-3 to TRBJ1-1; D may be TRBD1 (6 bases). This CDR3 comprises 15 residues. Trimming took 10 bases from V and 1 from J, leaving 19 bases between them. CDR1 and CDR2 (germline): ENHRY, SYGVKD. The CDR3 reads CATLRGAKGNTEAFF. The CDR3 DNA reads as TGTGCCACCTTAAGGGGGGCCAAAGGGAACACTGAAGCTTTCTTT.

This chain joins TRBV28 and TRBJ2-3; TRBD2 aligns across 7 bases. Losses at the gene ends were 7 bases for V and 6 bases for J; bases not matched to a gene: 10. Germline V gene data show CDR1 as MDHEN and CDR2 as SYDVKM. CDR3 size: 14 residues. CDR3 region: CASTSGGVGDTQYF. CDR3 coding DNA: TGTGCCAGCACCTCGGGGGGAGTGGGGGATACGCAGTATTTT.

The rearrangement links TRBV28 to TRBJ1-2; D might be TRBD1 (5 bases). V was pared by 4 bases and J by 11 bases, with 17 bases between. CDR1 and CDR2 from the germline V gene are MDHEN and SYDVKM. This CDR3 is built from 13 residues. The CDR3 DNA is TGTGCCAGCAGTTCCGGGACGGAACACTTTTACACCTTC. Its translation is CASSSGTEHFYTF.

The chain links TRBV6-1 to TRBJ1-5; D is uncertain. Looked up from germline, CDR1 is MNHNS and CDR2 is SASEGT. The CDR3 is made up of 15 amino acids. The V end was cut by 2 bases, the J end by 7 bases, with 15 bases between. CDR3 in DNA: TGTGCCAGCAGTGAACGCAGTTCTCTAGCCCAGCCCCAGCATTTT. Its protein is CASSERSSLAQPQHF.

This clone came up a few times. The rearrangement joins TRBV19 to TRBJ1-5, with TRBD1 matching 10 bases. This CDR3 region has 16 residues. Per germline, CDR1 LNHDA and CDR2 SQIVND (reference sequence). V shed 5 bases and J 3 bases; nucleotides not matched to a gene: 7. For the CDR3, the DNA is TGTGCCAGTAGTCCCCGGACAGGGGGGGACAATCAGCCCCAGCATTTT. It specifies CASSPRTGGDNQPQHF.

This chain links TRBV5-4 with TRBJ1-1, with 7 bases identical to TRBD1. V lost 4 bases to trimming and J lost 1 base; unmatched junction nucleotides: 4. The germline gives CDR1 SGHNT, CDR2 YYREEE (reference sequence). The length of the CDR3 is 14 residues. The CDR3, as DNA: TGTGCCAGCAGCGCCACAGGGGAGAACACTGAAGCTTTCTTT. As protein: CASSATGENTEAFF. Full variable domain (rest looked up from reference TRBV5-4 and TRBJ1-1): ETGVTQSPTHLIKTRGQQVTLRCSSQSGHNTVSWYQQALGQGPQFIFQYYREEENGRGNFPPRFSGLQFPNYSSELNVNALELDDSALYLCASSATGENTEAFFGQGTRLTVV.

The chain joins TRBV2 to TRBJ2-3; D gene ambiguous. Germline V lookup: CDR1 SNHLY, CDR2 FYNNEI. The V end was cut by 3 bases, the J end by 2 bases, with 9 bases between. The length of the CDR3 is 14 residues. The CDR3 sequence: CASSDGLLTDTQYF. The CDR3 DNA is TGTGCCAGCAGTGATGGTCTGCTCACAGATACGCAGTATTTT.

There are a few counts of this clone. A much larger clone is a single base away; this may be a read error. The chain combines TRBV2 with TRBJ2-3; 7 positions match TRBD2. The CDR3 spans 12 residues. CDR1 SNHLY and CDR2 FYNNEI come from the germline V gene. V lost 6 bases to trimming and J lost 6 bases; unmatched junction nucleotides: 3. The CDR3 loop reads CASSLGGDTQYF. The CDR3 nucleotides are TGTGCCAGCAGCCTGGGGGGGGATACGCAGTATTTT.

This clone appeared once. The V call is TRBV6-5, the J call TRBJ1-5, with D possibly TRBD1 on 5 matching bases. Trimming stripped 6 bases from V and 4 bases from J, with 16 bases between. This CDR3 has 15 residues. Germline V CDR1 and CDR2: MNHEY, SVGAGI. The CDR3 region has the DNA TGTGCCAGCAGGCCAGGTGGGGCCCCTAATCAGCCCCAGCATTTT. Its translation is CASRPGGAPNQPQHF.

The CDR3 DNA is TGTGCCAGCAGCCTCCACGGCCGAACAGAGACCCAGTACTTC. Residues: CASSLHGRTETQYF. V usage is TRBV7-2 and J usage is TRBJ2-5; D ambiguous. Between the trimmed V and J ends, which lost 5 bases and 4 bases, there was a span of 14 bases. CDR1 SGHTA and CDR2 FQGNSA come from the germline V gene. This CDR3 is built from 14 residues.

The rearrangement joins TRBV4-2 to TRBJ1-3, with D uncertain. The CDR3 extends over 15 amino acids. Trimming stripped 0 bases from V and 3 bases from J, with 9 bases between. The V gene's germline CDR1 is LGHNA and CDR2 YNFKEQ. The CDR3 DNA reads TGTGCCAGCAGCCAAGATCGCGGTTATGGAAACACCATATATTTT. As protein: CASSQDRGYGNTIYF.

The chain joins TRBV10-3 to TRBJ1-5; TRBD1 matches at 7 bases. This CDR3 region has 14 residues. The germline gives CDR1 ENHRY, CDR2 SYGVKD. The junction had 7 bases not matched to a gene; V was cut back by 3 bases and J by 8 bases. CDR3 nucleotides: TGTGCCATCAGTGACCGACAGGGCACAGAGCCCCAGCATTTT. Amino acid sequence: CAISDRQGTEPQHF.

This chain joins TRBV10-3 and TRBJ1-1; D unclear. CDR1 ENHRY and CDR2 SYGVKD come from the germline V gene. Trimming removed 3 bases at V and 1 base at J, with 12 bases between. The CDR3 contains 15 residues. The CDR3 region is CAISDKGGRNTEAFF. CDR3 in DNA: TGTGCCATCAGTGATAAGGGAGGGAGGAACACTGAAGCTTTCTTT.

This chain uses TRBV6-2 or TRBV6-3 with TRBJ1-6, with D maybe TRBD1 (6 bases). The ends were cut back, 2 bases at V and 10 bases at J, with 15 bases in the middle. CDR3 length equals 15 residues. Germline CDR1 is MNHEY and CDR2 is SVGEGT. The CDR3 loop is CASSYITRGESPLHF. CDR3 bases: TGTGCCAGCAGTTACATCACCAGGGGTGAATCACCCCTCCACTTT.

The chain combines TRBV27 with TRBJ1-2; tentatively, D is TRBD1 (6 bases). Trimming shortened V by 6 bases and J by 6 bases, and 20 bases separated the two germline ends. In germline, CDR1 is MNHEY, CDR2 SMNVEV (reference sequence). The CDR3 sequence is 15 residues long. CDR3: CASSPYERGLHGYTF. The CDR3 bases are TGTGCCAGCAGCCCGTACGAGCGGGGGCTCCATGGCTACACCTTC.

Of note for this clone: One end of the junction does not line up with germline, which may come from a read error. V usage is TRBV5-6 and J usage is TRBJ1-2; D ambiguous. CDR3 length: 13 amino acids. CDR1 and CDR2 from the germline V gene are SGHDT and YYEEEE. The chain's CDR3 is CASRGDKEMALSF. CDR3 in DNA: TGTGCCAGCAGGGGAGACAAGGAGATGGCTTTGTCCTTC.

The CDR3 nucleotides read TGTGCCAGCAGCCCGCAGACAGGGGGCAGGCTATTGGGCTACACCTTC. Residues: CASSPQTGGRLLGYTF. The rearrangement uses TRBV9 and TRBJ1-2, with 10 bases matching TRBD1. Germline V lookup: CDR1 SGDLS, CDR2 YYNGEE. V gave up 4 bases and J gave up 8 bases; unmatched junction bases: 14. The CDR3 is 16 amino acids.

The CDR3 sequence is CATSLRGTGGNEQFF. The CDR3 bases are TGTGCCACCAGCCTAAGGGGGACAGGGGGCAATGAGCAGTTCTTC. The gene calls are TRBV15 and TRBJ2-1; 11 nucleotides match TRBD1. This CDR3 comprises 15 residues. Losses at the gene ends were 5 bases for V and 6 bases for J; bases not matched to a gene: 6. Germline V gives CDR1 LNHNV, CDR2 YYDKDF (reference sequence).

This clone has a handful of counts. The chain joins TRBV28 to TRBJ1-3; D is undetermined. This CDR3 is 16 amino acids long. With 1 base removed from V and 0 bases from J, the gap between germline ends came to 10 bases. Looked up from germline, CDR1 is MDHEN and CDR2 is SYDVKM. The CDR3 DNA is TGTGCCAGCAGTTTATCGGGCCGCAACTCTGGAAACACCATATATTTT. Protein sequence: CASSLSGRNSGNTIYF.

The chain has TRBV7-2 and TRBJ1-2; D is perhaps TRBD1 (5 bases). The V end lost 3 bases, the J end lost 1 base, and 18 bases lay between the germline ends. Germline CDR1 and CDR2: SGHTA and FQGNSA. CDR3 length: 17 amino acids. This CDR3 reads CASSLDQGTGFNYGYTF. CDR3 bases: TGTGCCAGCAGCTTGGATCAGGGTACCGGGTTTAACTATGGCTACACCTTC.

This rearrangement joins TRBV5-1 to TRBJ2-7; 8 bases agree with TRBD1. The J segment lost 4 bases and the V segment lost 0 bases, leaving 6 bases of the junction unmatched. Germline V gene sequence: CDR1 SGHRS, CDR2 YFSETQ. CDR3 size: 15 residues. The CDR3 sequence is CASSLATGELYEQYF. The CDR3 DNA follows: TGCGCCAGCAGCTTGGCGACAGGGGAGTTGTACGAGCAGTACTTC.

This clone was seen a few times. The chain combines TRBV5-1 with TRBJ1-6; 8 bases match TRBD1. V lost 5 bases to trimming and J lost 10 bases; unmatched junction nucleotides: 8. Germline V gene data show CDR1 as SGHRS and CDR2 as YFSETQ. The CDR3 consists of 14 residues. This CDR3 reads CASRSTGAESPLHF. As DNA, the CDR3 is TGCGCCAGCAGATCGACAGGGGCCGAATCACCCCTCCACTTT.

This clone was picked up one time. V and J are TRBV24-1 and TRBJ2-7, with 7 nucleotides matching TRBD2. Trimming took 3 bases from V and 2 from J; bases not matched to a gene: 6. The CDR3 consists of 15 residues. Germline loops: CDR1 KGHDR, CDR2 SFDVKD. CDR3 nucleotide sequence: TGTGCCACCAGTGATGGGAGGGGTAAAGCCTACGAGCAGTACTTC. It specifies CATSDGRGKAYEQYF.

The chain combines TRBV5-5 with TRBJ1-3, with 7 bases aligning to TRBD1. The germline V gene encodes CDR1 SGHKS and CDR2 YYEKEE (reference sequence). The CDR3 totals 15 residues. V was pared by 3 bases and J by 3 bases, with 6 bases of the junction left unmatched. The CDR3 reads CASSSFTGVGNTIYF. CDR3 DNA: TGTGCCAGCAGCTCTTTCACAGGGGTTGGAAACACCATATATTTT.

The V and J genes are TRBV5-5 and TRBJ2-2, with D hard to call. Germline V gene sequence: CDR1 SGHKS, CDR2 YYEKEE (reference sequence). The germline V and J ends were trimmed by 0 bases and 1 base, with 10 bases remaining between them. This CDR3 comprises 16 residues. In DNA form, the CDR3 reads TGTGCCAGCAGCTTGGGCCTAAGCCTGAACACCGGGGAGCTGTTTTTT. Translating it yields CASSLGLSLNTGELFF.

The J gene is TRBJ2-3, the V gene TRBV19, with 12 bases matching TRBD2. This CDR3 region has 16 residues. V was pared by 7 bases and J by 2 bases, with 7 bases of the junction left unmatched. Germline V CDR1 and CDR2: LNHDA, SQIVND (reference sequence). The chain's CDR3 is CASKTTSGSHTDTQYF. For the CDR3, the DNA is TGTGCCAGTAAGACGACTAGCGGGAGTCACACAGATACGCAGTATTTT.

The CDR3 region has the DNA TGTGCCAGCAGCTTAGAGTTCAGCTTTAATTCACCCCTCCACTTT. It codes for CASSLEFSFNSPLHF. The chain links TRBV11-2 to TRBJ1-6; no firm D call. Germline CDR1 SGHAT, CDR2 FQNNGV. CDR3 size: 15 residues. The V gene lost 0 bases and the J gene lost 6 bases, with 9 bases spanning the gap.

V and J are TRBV2 and TRBJ1-5; D is ambiguous. Germline loops: CDR1 SNHLY, CDR2 FYNNEI. V was shortened by 1 base and J by 4 bases, with 8 bases between the two germline ends. The CDR3 sequence is 14 residues long. CDR3 amino acids: CASSEGRGNQPQHF. DNA for the CDR3: TGTGCCAGCAGTGAAGGGAGAGGTAATCAGCCCCAGCATTTT.